The 18 T cell receptor beta chains reported below all come from one sample, sequenced in a study of T cell responses to AZD1222 COVID-19 vaccine. Assay: immunoSEQ multiplex PCR; the TCRdb copy retains only in-frame clones and omits some. The sample has 120,000 to 150,000 clones, more than 80% seen once. The specimen comprised peripheral blood, sampled on day 0 of AZD1222 vaccination. The source of these receptors is an adult in good health.

The CDR3 coding sequence is TGTGCCAGCTCACAGGGAACTAGTATCTACAATGAGCAGTTCTTC. It encodes CASSQGTSIYNEQFF. V gene TRBV18 combines with J gene TRBJ2-1; tentative D call: TRBD2 (5 bases). V dropped 4 bases and J dropped 3 bases, with 13 bases sitting between them. In germline, CDR1 is KGHSH, CDR2 LQKENI. The CDR3 has 15 amino acids. Based on the CDR3 plus reference TRBV18 and TRBJ2-1, the full variable domain is NAGVMQNPRHLVRRRGQEARLRCSPMKGHSHVYWYRQLPEEGLKFMVYLQKENIIDESGMPKERFSAEFPKEGPSILRIQQVVRGDSAAYFCASSQGTSIYNEQFFGPGTRLTVL.

The DNA for the CDR3 is TGTGCCAGCAGTTCTGGACTAGCGGGAACTTTTTACAATGAGCAGTTCTTC. Its translation is CASSSGLAGTFYNEQFF. The chain links TRBV28 to TRBJ2-1, with TRBD2 identical over 12 bases. Germline V lookup: CDR1 MDHEN, CDR2 SYDVKM. After removal of 4 bases from V and 4 bases from J, the junction contained 8 bases not matched to a gene. The CDR3 length is 17 residues.

This chain joins TRBV5-1 and TRBJ1-1; the match to TRBD1 covers 9 bases. Unmatched junction bases numbered 11, after V lost 3 bases and J lost 5 bases. CDR1 and CDR2 (germline): SGHRS, YFSETQ. This CDR3 has 16 residues. The CDR3 loop is CASSWDGQGRRTEAFF. CDR3 coding DNA: TGCGCCAGCAGCTGGGATGGACAGGGGCGAAGGACTGAAGCTTTCTTT.

This chain uses TRBV9 with TRBJ2-2; D is undetermined. The CDR3 covers 13 residues. V was trimmed by 7 bases and J by 0 bases, leaving 7 bases between them. The germline gives CDR1 SGDLS, CDR2 YYNGEE. CDR3 coding DNA: TGTGCCAGCCCGTCCTCGAACACCGGGGAGCTGTTTTTT. Its protein product is CASPSSNTGELFF.

The V call is TRBV3-1 (or the pseudogene TRBV3-2), the J call TRBJ2-1; 7 nucleotides line up with TRBD2. Germline V lookup: CDR1 LGHDT, CDR2 YNNKEL (reference sequence). This CDR3 spans 12 amino acids. V dropped 4 bases and J dropped 9; count of bases not matched to a gene: 3. CDR3 residues: CASSLLAGEQFF. As DNA, the CDR3 is TGTGCCAGCAGCCTATTAGCGGGTGAGCAGTTCTTC.

The chain links TRBV5-1 to TRBJ1-5, with unresolved D. Trimming shortened V by 3 bases and J by 0 bases, and 10 bases separated the two germline ends. The germline V gene encodes CDR1 SGHRS and CDR2 YFSETQ. The CDR3 extends over 15 amino acids. CDR3 coding DNA: TGCGCCAGCAGCTCCCGACGGGATAGCAATCAGCCCCAGCATTTT. Protein product: CASSSRRDSNQPQHF.

The chain couples TRBV20-1 to TRBJ2-7; no firm D call. The CDR3 extends over 11 amino acids. Deletions cut 3 bases from V and 0 bases from J, with 3 bases between. Germline values: CDR1 DFQATT, CDR2 SNEGSKA (reference sequence). This chain's CDR3 is CSARTSYEQYF. DNA for the CDR3: TGCAGTGCTAGGACCTCCTACGAGCAGTACTTC.

This chain connects TRBV4-3 to TRBJ1-1; D remains unclear. The CDR3 is made up of 16 amino acids. Trimming took off 0 bases at V and 0 bases at J, with 11 bases between the two ends. Per germline, CDR1 LGHNA and CDR2 YSLEER. The CDR3 bases are TGCGCCAGCAGCCAAGATCTCGGCAGCATGAACACTGAAGCTTTCTTT. This translates into CASSQDLGSMNTEAFF.

The chain couples TRBV4-1 to TRBJ2-1; TRBD2 aligns across 7 bases. The V segment lost 3 bases and the J segment 4 bases; nucleotides outside the gene matches: 9. From germline, CDR1 is MGHRA and CDR2 YSYEKL. This CDR3 is built from 16 residues. The CDR3 region has the DNA TGCGCCAGCAGCCAGGGGGGAGCGGGGCCTTACAATGAGCAGTTCTTC. This sequence encodes CASSQGGAGPYNEQFF.

The V call is TRBV28, the J call TRBJ1-5; D is unclear. The V end was cut by 4 bases, the J end by 0 bases, with 4 bases between. The CDR3 extends over 13 amino acids. Germline CDR1 MDHEN, CDR2 SYDVKM. The CDR3: CASSSASNQPQHF. The CDR3 region has the DNA TGTGCCAGCAGTTCCGCTAGCAATCAGCCCCAGCATTTT.

CDR3 bases: TGTGCCAGTAGTATAGGATCATGGAGCAATGGCTACACCTTC. Residues: CASSIGSWSNGYTF. V and J are TRBV19 and TRBJ1-2; D is ambiguous. The CDR3 extends over 14 amino acids. The V gene lost 1 base and the J gene lost 6 bases, with 12 bases spanning the gap. Looked up from germline, CDR1 is LNHDA and CDR2 is SQIVND (reference sequence).

For the CDR3, the DNA is TGTGCCAGCAGTGAACAGGGGGCGGAATCACCCCTCCACTTT. The encoded protein is CASSEQGAESPLHF. This rearrangement joins TRBV6-1 to TRBJ1-6; 8 bases are shared with TRBD1. Unmatched junction bases numbered 4, after V lost 2 bases and J lost 10 bases. The CDR3 spans 14 residues. Germline V lookup: CDR1 MNHNS, CDR2 SASEGT.

The genes are TRBV2 and TRBJ1-5; D gene unclear. This CDR3 has 12 residues. Trimming pared 6 bases from V and 5 bases from J, leaving 8 bases between. Germline V gene sequence: CDR1 SNHLY, CDR2 FYNNEI. CDR3 sequence (DNA): TGTGCCAGCAGGGTAAATGATCAGCCCCAGCATTTT. Protein: CASRVNDQPQHF. Complete variable domain (other parts from reference TRBV2 and TRBJ1-5): EPEVTQTPSHQVTQMGQEVILRCVPISNHLYFYWYRQILGQKVEFLVSFYNNEISEKSEIFDDQFSVERPDGSNFTLKIRSTKLEDSAMYFCASRVNDQPQHFGDGTRLSIL.

This chain connects TRBV29-1 to TRBJ2-1, with TRBD1 matching over 10 bases. The V gene's germline CDR1 is SQVTM and CDR2 ANQGSEA. This CDR3 is built from 17 residues. V shed 4 bases and J 1 base; nucleotides not matched to a gene: 10. The CDR3 protein is CSVGGAADRGSYNEQFF. The CDR3 nucleotides read TGCAGCGTTGGAGGCGCCGCGGACAGGGGGTCCTACAATGAGCAGTTCTTC.

The CDR3 loop is CASSFASDRGYTF. CDR3 in DNA: TGTGCCAGCAGTTTCGCCTCCGACAGGGGATACACCTTC. The chain links TRBV27 to TRBJ1-2; TRBD1 matches 8 bases. The CDR3 totals 13 residues. The junction had 8 bases not matched to a gene; V was cut back by 3 bases and J by 11 bases. Germline V gene sequence: CDR1 MNHEY, CDR2 SMNVEV (reference sequence).

V gene TRBV25-1 combines with J gene TRBJ1-2; 9 bases agree with TRBD1. The CDR3 length is 15 residues. V shed 0 bases and J 4 bases; nucleotides not matched to a gene: 3. Germline-derived CDR1 and CDR2 are MGHDK and SYGVNS. The CDR3 sequence: CASSEYTGGGYGYTF. The CDR3 DNA sequence: TGTGCCAGCAGTGAATACACAGGGGGCGGCTATGGCTACACCTTC.

V and J are TRBV14 and TRBJ1-2, with 8 bases identical to TRBD1. This CDR3 has 16 amino acids. J gave up 1 base and V 0 bases, and 4 bases lay outside the gene matches. Looked up from germline, CDR1 is SGHDN and CDR2 is FVKESK. As DNA, the CDR3 is TGTGCCAGCAGCCAAGATTTCAGGGGGCTTAACTATGGCTACACCTTC. It is translated as CASSQDFRGLNYGYTF.

This clone was counted between two and nine times. V usage is TRBV28 and J usage is TRBJ1-4; a weak D match, TRBD1 (5 bases). Looked up from germline, CDR1 is MDHEN and CDR2 is SYDVKM. Trimming took 7 bases from V and 6 from J, leaving 9 bases between them. CDR3 length: 12 residues. The CDR3 nucleotides are TGTGCCAGCACCTGGGGGGATGAAAAACTGTTTTTT. It codes for CASTWGDEKLFF.